This T cell receptor (beta chain) is drawn from a study of blood T cell repertoires in COVID-19. This CDR3 is 14 amino acids long. The V and J ends lost 6 bases and 3 bases, in that order; junction bases with no gene match: 3. Germline V lookup: CDR1 SGHRS, CDR2 YFSETQ. Original processing notes: From reference gene primer amplification, estimates of nucleated cell counts were derived. TCRdb's table, derived via immunoSEQ multiplex PCR, lists solely in-frame clones and lacks some. V, J and clone size reflect that table, while D and trimming were determined from the DNA. Of 200,000 to 250,000 clones listed, around 90% are singletons.

The TCR sequence derives from a man aged 60 to 69 who had recovered from COVID-19. J is TRBJ2-3 and V is TRBV5-1; TRBD1 agrees at 11 bases. Sequencing input: peripheral blood. CDR3 sequence (DNA): TGCGCCAGCACTAGGGACAGGGGGACAGATACGCAGTATTTT. This translates into CASTRDRGTDTQYF.